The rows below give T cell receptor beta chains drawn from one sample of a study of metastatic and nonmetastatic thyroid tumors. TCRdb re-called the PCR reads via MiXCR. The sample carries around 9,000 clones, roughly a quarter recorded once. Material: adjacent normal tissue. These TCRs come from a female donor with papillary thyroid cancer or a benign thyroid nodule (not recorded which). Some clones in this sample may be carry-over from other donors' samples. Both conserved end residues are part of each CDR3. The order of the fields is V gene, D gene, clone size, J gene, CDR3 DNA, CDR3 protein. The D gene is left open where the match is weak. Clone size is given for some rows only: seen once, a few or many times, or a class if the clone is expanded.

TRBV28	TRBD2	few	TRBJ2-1	TGTGCCAGCAGTGAACTAGCGGGCGACAATGAGCAGTTCTTC	CASSELAGDNEQFF
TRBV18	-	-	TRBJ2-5	TGTGCCAGCTCACCAGGGGGGTGCCAGTACTTC	CASSPGGCQYF
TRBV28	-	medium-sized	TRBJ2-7	TGTGCCAGCAGTTTACTGGAGTACGAGCAGTACTTC	CASSLLEYEQYF
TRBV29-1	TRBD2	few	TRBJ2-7	TGCAGCGTTAGGACTAGCGGTTACGAGCAGTACTTC	CSVRTSGYEQYF
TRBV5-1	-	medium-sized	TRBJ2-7	TGCGCCAGCAGACAGGGCTACGAGCAGTACTTC	CASRQGYEQYF
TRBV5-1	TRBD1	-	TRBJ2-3	TGCGCCAGCAGCCATGACAGGGGAGTGGGCACAGATACGCAGTATTTT	CASSHDRGVGTDTQYF
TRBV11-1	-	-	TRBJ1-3	TGTGCCAGCAGCTTATTTGCTGGAGACGGGTTAGGAAACACCATATATTTT	CASSLFAGDGLGNTIYF
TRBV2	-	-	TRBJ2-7	TGTGCCAGCAGCGGAGAGGTCCGGAAAATGGGTGAGCAGTACTTC	CASSGEVRKMGEQYF
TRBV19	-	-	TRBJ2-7	TGTGCCAGTAGTGCGACAGGGAGGGAGCAGTACTTC	CASSATGREQYF
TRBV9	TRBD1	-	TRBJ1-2	TGTGCCAGCAGCGAGGGGGACAGGCTAGGGGATGGCTACACCTTC	CASSEGDRLGDGYTF
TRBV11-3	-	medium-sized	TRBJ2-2	TGTGCCAGCAGCTTAGTAGTAACCGGGGAGCTGTTTTTT	CASSLVVTGELFF
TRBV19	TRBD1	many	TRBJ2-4	TGTGCCAGTAGTCTGCTTCCTACAGGGGCCGAGGCAAACATTCAGTACTTC	CASSLLPTGAEANIQYF
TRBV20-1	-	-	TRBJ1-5	TGCAGTGTTGGTGGGGCTGCCAATCAGCCCCAGCATTTT	CSVGGAANQPQHF
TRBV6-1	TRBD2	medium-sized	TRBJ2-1	TGTGCCAGCAAACGAACTAGCGGCTACAATGAGCAGTTCTTC	CASKRTSGYNEQFF
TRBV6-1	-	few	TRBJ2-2	TGTGCCAGCAGTCGAAGTCCCGGGACGGGGACCGGGGAGCTGTTTTTT	CASSRSPGTGTGELFF
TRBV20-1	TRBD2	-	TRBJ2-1	TGCAGTGCTAGAGGGACTAGCGGATACAATGAGCAGTTCTTC	CSARGTSGYNEQFF
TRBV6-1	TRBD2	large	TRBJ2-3	TGTGCCAGCAGTGAACTAGCGGGAGGGCCAGATACGCAGTATTTT	CASSELAGGPDTQYF
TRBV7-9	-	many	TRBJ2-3	TGTGCCAGCAGCGGATGGACCCCGGATACGCAGTATTTT	CASSGWTPDTQYF
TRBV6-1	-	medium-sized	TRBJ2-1	TGTGCCAGCGGAACGGACGGTGAGCAGTTCTTC	CASGTDGEQFF
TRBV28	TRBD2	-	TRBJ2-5	TGTGCCAGCGGACCCTACGTATGGGGGGGAGAGACCCAGTACTTC	CASGPYVWGGETQYF
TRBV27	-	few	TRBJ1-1	TGTGCCAGCAGTTTGGGAGGTAGTGAAGCTTTCTTT	CASSLGGSEAFF
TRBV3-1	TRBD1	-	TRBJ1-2	TGTGCCAGCAGCCACAGGGACAGCCGGGGCTACACCTTC	CASSHRDSRGYTF
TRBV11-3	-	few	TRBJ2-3	TGTGCCAGCAGCTTAGACTCAGAGAGCACAGATACGCAGTATTTT	CASSLDSESTDTQYF
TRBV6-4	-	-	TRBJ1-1	TGTGCCAGCAGTTTAGATGAGGGTACTGAAGCTTTCTTT	CASSLDEGTEAFF
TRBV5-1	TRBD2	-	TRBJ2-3	TGCGCCAGCAGCTTTCTAGCGGGAGGGCCAGGAGATACGCAGTATTTT	CASSFLAGGPGDTQYF
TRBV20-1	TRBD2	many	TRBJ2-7	TGCAGTGCGGGGGGGGGGTCCGACGAGCAGTACTTC	CSAGGGSDEQYF
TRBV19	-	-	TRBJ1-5	TGTGCCAGTAGTGCAGGGGTTAGGCAGCCCCAGCATTTT	CASSAGVRQPQHF
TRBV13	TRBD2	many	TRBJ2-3	TGTGCCAGCAGCCCCGGAGGGACTAGCGCAGATACGCAGTATTTT	CASSPGGTSADTQYF
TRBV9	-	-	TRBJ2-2	TGTGCCAGCAGCGTAGTCCAGGGGTCCGGCGGGGAACTGTTTTTT	CASSVVQGSGGELFF